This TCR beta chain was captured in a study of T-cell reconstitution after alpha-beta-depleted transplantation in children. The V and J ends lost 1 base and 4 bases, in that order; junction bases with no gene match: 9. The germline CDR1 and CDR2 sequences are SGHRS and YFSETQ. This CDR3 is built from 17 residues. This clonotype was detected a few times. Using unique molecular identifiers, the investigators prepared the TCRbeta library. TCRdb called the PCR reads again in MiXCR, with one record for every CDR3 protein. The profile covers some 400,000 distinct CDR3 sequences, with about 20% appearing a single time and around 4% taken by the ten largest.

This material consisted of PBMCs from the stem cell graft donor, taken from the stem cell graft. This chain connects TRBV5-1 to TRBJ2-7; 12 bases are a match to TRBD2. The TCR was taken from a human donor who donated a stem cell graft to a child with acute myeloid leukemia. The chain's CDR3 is CASSLMLAGGVLYEQYF. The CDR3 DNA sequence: TGCGCCAGCAGCTTGATGCTAGCGGGAGGGGTTCTGTACGAGCAGTACTTC.